This passage covers 13 T cell receptor beta chains from one sample sequenced in a study of blood T cell repertoires in COVID-19. Some clones are missing from TCRdb's copy, which holds only in-frame ones; the method was immunoSEQ multiplex PCR. The repertoire consists of 110,000 to 150,000 clones, with over 70% occurring once and the leading ten covering approximately 3.4%. The specimen sequenced was peripheral blood. The receptors derive from a man between 70 and 80 years old who had recovered from COVID-19.

V is TRBV7-6 and J is TRBJ2-1; D is perhaps TRBD2 (5 bases). The CDR3 is made up of 13 amino acids. Germline V gene sequence: CDR1 SGHVS, CDR2 FNYEAQ. The V end was cut by 0 bases, the J end by 10 bases, with 10 bases between. The CDR3 here is CASSLAPPGEQFF. CDR3 in DNA: TGTGCCAGCAGCTTAGCGCCCCCGGGGGAGCAGTTCTTC.

This clone was detected a few times. The rearrangement uses TRBV5-4 and TRBJ2-1; 10 bases match TRBD2. Per the germline V gene, CDR1 is SGHNT and CDR2 is YYREEE (reference sequence). The length of the CDR3 is 15 residues. After removal of 4 bases from V and 9 bases from J, the junction contained 10 bases not matched to a gene. The CDR3 reads CASSRASGSDLEQFF. CDR3 coding DNA: TGTGCCAGCAGCCGGGCTAGCGGGAGCGACCTTGAGCAGTTCTTC.

This sequence joins TRBV28 and TRBJ2-3; the D gene is possibly TRBD2 (5 bases). CDR3 length: 14 residues. CDR1 and CDR2 from the germline V gene are MDHEN and SYDVKM. The V end lost 3 bases, the J end lost 5 bases, and 12 bases lay between the germline ends. The DNA for the CDR3 is TGTGCCAGCAGTTTCCACGAGCGGCGAGATACGCAGTATTTT. It specifies CASSFHERRDTQYF.

The CDR3 coding sequence is TGTGCCATCAACGGAGAGGAGAATTTCGACTATGGCTACACCTTC. Its translation: CAINGEENFDYGYTF. The chain recombines TRBV10-3 with TRBJ1-2; D is unresolved. The V end lost 7 bases, the J end lost 3 bases, and 18 bases lay between the germline ends. Germline CDR1 reads ENHRY; CDR2 reads SYGVKD. CDR3 length: 15 amino acids.

V usage is TRBV19 and J usage is TRBJ2-1; 9 nucleotides line up with TRBD2. Germline V gives CDR1 LNHDA, CDR2 SQIVND (reference sequence). V was clipped by 2 bases and J by 7 bases; unmatched bases: 6. CDR3 size: 15 residues. The CDR3 nucleotides read TGTGCCAGTAGTATAAGGAGCGGGAGGCCTAATGAGCAGTTCTTC. As protein: CASSIRSGRPNEQFF.

This clone has a single count. The rearrangement uses TRBV29-1 and TRBJ1-4, with D tentatively TRBD1 (5 bases). CDR3 length equals 15 residues. Trimming left V 1 base short and J 5 bases short, with 14 bases between. Germline assignment: CDR1 SQVTM and CDR2 ANQGSEA. The CDR3 sequence is CSVEGGGTENEKLFF. Written as DNA, the CDR3 is TGCAGCGTTGAAGGCGGGGGGACTGAGAATGAAAAACTGTTTTTT.

This rearrangement joins TRBV7-9 to TRBJ1-2; 10 bases match TRBD1. From germline, CDR1 is SEHNR and CDR2 FQNEAQ (reference sequence). V trimming: 3 bases; J trimming: 5 bases; junction bases outside the gene matches: 3. This CDR3 has 14 residues. The CDR3 loop is CASSLTGGAYGYTF. As DNA, the CDR3 is TGTGCCAGCAGCTTGACAGGGGGCGCGTATGGCTACACCTTC.

The chain links TRBV5-1 to TRBJ2-7; 11 bases map to TRBD2. CDR1 is SGHRS, CDR2 YFSETQ, per germline. V was clipped by 4 bases and J by 4 bases; unmatched bases: 7. The CDR3 runs 15 residues. CDR3 amino acids: CASSLIAGGLYEQYF. In DNA form, the CDR3 reads TGCGCCAGCAGCCTTATAGCGGGAGGGCTGTACGAGCAGTACTTC.

This chain links TRBV7-9 with TRBJ2-7, with 10 positions matching TRBD1. CDR1 and CDR2 from the germline V gene are SEHNR and FQNEAQ (reference sequence). J was trimmed by 4 bases and V by 5 bases; bases with no gene match: 5. The CDR3 loop spans 14 amino acids. For the CDR3, the DNA is TGTGCCAGCAGCCACCGGGACAGGGGTTACGAGCAGTACTTC. This codes for CASSHRDRGYEQYF.

This sequence joins TRBV4-1 and TRBJ1-4; possibly TRBD1 for D (5 bases). Deletions cut 0 bases from V and 4 bases from J, with 9 bases between. The V gene's germline CDR1 is MGHRA and CDR2 YSYEKL. The CDR3 covers 15 residues. The CDR3 loop is CASSQDWGVNEKLFF. CDR3 DNA: TGCGCCAGCAGCCAAGATTGGGGCGTTAATGAAAAACTGTTTTTT.

This clone was recorded once. The V call is TRBV10-3, the J call TRBJ2-1; D uncertain. The germline V gene has CDR1 ENHRY and CDR2 SYGVKD. The CDR3 consists of 13 residues. With 10 bases removed from V and 6 bases from J, the gap between germline ends came to 16 bases. In DNA, the CDR3 is TGTGCCACCACCCTGGGCTCCCCCAATGAGCAGTTCTTC. Encoded protein: CATTLGSPNEQFF.

This clone was seen just once. The V gene is TRBV6-7, the J gene TRBJ1-1, with 7 bases lining up with TRBD1. TRBV6-7 is classed as an ORF, of uncertain function. The CDR3 has 14 residues. V was pared by 6 bases and J by 1 base, with 5 bases of the junction left unmatched. CDR3 residues: CASRPRQGNTEAFF. The DNA of the CDR3 is TGTGCCAGCAGACCCCGACAGGGGAACACTGAAGCTTTCTTT.

V and J are TRBV3-1 (or the pseudogene TRBV3-2) and TRBJ1-4; a possible D gene is TRBD1 (5 bases). The CDR3 is 14 residues long. Trimming stripped 10 bases from V and 4 bases from J, with 16 bases between. Germline values: CDR1 LGHDT, CDR2 YNNKEL (reference sequence). CDR3 amino acids: CATSGPGFNEKLFF. Written as DNA, the CDR3 is TGTGCCACCTCAGGGCCAGGGTTTAATGAAAAACTGTTTTTT.